These 20 T cell receptor beta chains were sequenced from one sample in a study of T cells in Graves' hyperthyroidism and ophthalmopathy. The investigators amplified TCR beta CDR3 regions from RNA transcripts. The HTBI primer set served for first-round RT-PCR of the TCR CDR3. MiXCR was run by TCRdb on the multiplex PCR reads, yielding one entry per CDR3 protein. The data contain fewer than 650,000 distinct CDR3 sequences, roughly 14% of them singletons. The sample was blood. The receptors come from a woman in her thirties or forties with Graves' ophthalmopathy.

V gene TRBV6-1 combines with J gene TRBJ1-6; 10 bases fit TRBD1. Germline V gene lookup returns CDR1 MNHNS and CDR2 SASEGT. V was clipped by 0 bases and J by 8 bases; unmatched bases: 4. The CDR3 has 16 residues. The CDR3: CASSEARGTGDSPLHF. For the CDR3, the DNA is TGTGCCAGCAGTGAAGCCCGGGGGACAGGGGATTCACCCCTCCACTTT.

This rearrangement joins TRBV24-1 to TRBJ2-5; D ambiguous. Germline CDR1 and CDR2: KGHDR and SFDVKD. The CDR3 is 13 amino acids. V lost 5 bases and J lost 4, with 10 bases in between. CDR3 sequence reads: CATSAKNRETQYF. CDR3 DNA sequence: TGTGCCACCAGTGCCAAGAACAGAGAGACCCAGTACTTC.

This clonotype was seen ten or more times. The V call is TRBV11-1, the J call TRBJ2-5, with 10 bases matching TRBD2. CDR1 SGHAT and CDR2 FQDESV come from the germline V gene (reference sequence). The trim removed 0 bases at V and 5 bases at J, leaving 9 bases unmatched. The length of the CDR3 is 17 residues. The CDR3 is CASSLAKDLAGVETQYF. The CDR3 DNA is TGTGCCAGCAGCTTAGCGAAGGATCTAGCGGGAGTTGAGACCCAGTACTTC.

The chain combines TRBV24-1 with TRBJ2-7; D is unresolved. Germline-derived CDR1 and CDR2 are KGHDR and SFDVKD. V gave up 3 bases and J gave up 2 bases, with 10 bases separating them. CDR3 length: 14 residues. CDR3 in amino acids: CATSDLRAPYEQYF. In DNA form, the CDR3 reads TGTGCCACCAGTGATCTTCGGGCCCCCTACGAGCAGTACTTC.

Many counts were recorded for this clonotype. The chain has TRBV29-1 and TRBJ2-7, with D perhaps TRBD2 (5 bases). Trimming removed 1 base from V and 0 bases from J, with 10 bases in between. The CDR3 has 14 residues. CDR1 SQVTM and CDR2 ANQGSEA come from the germline V gene. The CDR3 is CSVEGEGGSYEQYF. In nucleotides, the CDR3 is TGCAGCGTTGAAGGTGAGGGCGGCTCCTACGAGCAGTACTTC.

This clonotype was observed many times. This chain links TRBV7-8 with TRBJ2-7; no reliable D call. Germline V lookup: CDR1 SGHVS, CDR2 FQNEAQ. The CDR3 is made up of 11 amino acids. Trimming pared 5 bases from V and 9 bases from J, leaving 11 bases between. The CDR3 coding sequence is TGTGCCAGCAGCGGGGATGTGCGGCAGTACTTC. It is translated as CASSGDVRQYF.

This clonotype was observed a few times. This chain joins TRBV5-1 and TRBJ1-1; 10 bases line up with TRBD1. The CDR3 totals 14 residues. The J segment lost 6 bases and the V segment lost 8 bases, leaving 10 bases of the junction unmatched. Germline-derived CDR1 and CDR2 are SGHRS and YFSETQ. CDR3 in DNA: TGCGCCAGTAAGCGGGGACAGGGGTGGGCTGAAGCTTTCTTT. Translation: CASKRGQGWAEAFF.

This clonotype was found a few times. The CDR3 region has the DNA TGTGCCAGCAGCCAAGGGGCCCCCTACTACGAGCAGTACTTC. This translates into CASSQGAPYYEQYF. The rearrangement joins TRBV14 to TRBJ2-7; D gene ambiguous. This CDR3 is built from 14 residues. Trimming took off 1 base at V and 3 bases at J, with 10 bases between the two ends. Germline CDR1 SGHDN, CDR2 FVKESK.

In this sample, this clonotype turned up many times. The CDR3 spells CASSLWGAKNIQYF. The CDR3 DNA reads as TGTGCCAGCAGTTTATGGGGGGCCAAAAACATTCAGTACTTC. The J gene is TRBJ2-4, the V gene TRBV28; D is ambiguous. V was cut by 0 bases and J by 1 base, with 4 bases left in between. Germline loops: CDR1 MDHEN, CDR2 SYDVKM. The CDR3 has 14 residues. Filled out from reference TRBV28 and TRBJ2-4, the complete variable domain reads DVKVTQSSRYLVKRTGEKVFLECVQDMDHENMFWYRQDPGLGLRLIYFSYDVKMKEKGDIPEGYSVSREKKERFSLILESASTNQTSMYLCASSLWGAKNIQYFGAGTRLSVL.

This clonotype was counted ten times or more. The rearrangement uses TRBV5-1 and TRBJ2-7; 12 nucleotides match TRBD2. Germline-derived CDR1 and CDR2 are SGHRS and YFSETQ. J was trimmed by 5 bases and V by 3 bases; bases with no gene match: 3. There are 14 residues in the CDR3. CDR3 region: CASSWTSGMNEQYF. Written as DNA, the CDR3 is TGCGCCAGCAGCTGGACTAGCGGGATGAACGAGCAGTACTTC.

This clonotype was detected a few times. The chain employs TRBV3-1 and TRBJ2-7; D may be TRBD2 (6 bases). Trimming cost V 0 bases and J 0 bases, with 12 bases left between them. The CDR3 contains 16 residues. Germline assignment: CDR1 LGHDT and CDR2 YNNKEL (reference sequence). CDR3 in amino acids: CASSQDWRGSSYEQYF. CDR3 DNA: TGTGCCAGCAGCCAAGATTGGAGGGGAAGCTCCTACGAGCAGTACTTC.

This clonotype came up a few times. This chain uses TRBV11-2 with TRBJ2-7; D is ambiguous. The length of the CDR3 is 16 residues. Germline V CDR1 and CDR2: SGHAT, FQNNGV. Trimming removed 0 bases from V and 3 bases from J, with 15 bases in between. The CDR3 DNA is TGTGCCAGCAGCTTAGATGTGGCCGCTAGTTTCTACGAGCAGTACTTC. This codes for CASSLDVAASFYEQYF.

The genes are TRBV4-1 and TRBJ1-1; D is possibly TRBD1 (5 bases). Germline CDR1 MGHRA, CDR2 YSYEKL. Trimming took off 5 bases at V and 3 bases at J, with 16 bases between the two ends. The CDR3 has 15 amino acids. The DNA for the CDR3 is TGCGCCAGCAGCTCCCGTTGGGGGACCTACACTGAAGCTTTCTTT. Protein sequence: CASSSRWGTYTEAFF.

This clonotype was counted ten times or more. This sequence joins TRBV28 and TRBJ2-7; 8 bases fit TRBD2. The CDR3 runs to 15 residues. Germline V gene lookup returns CDR1 MDHEN and CDR2 SYDVKM. The V segment lost 5 bases and the J segment 5 bases; nucleotides outside the gene matches: 11. DNA for the CDR3: TGTGCCAGCAGTCCTACCGGGGGGGCTTTCGACGAGCAGTACTTC. Translating gives CASSPTGGAFDEQYF.

The table lists this clonotype with many counts. This chain uses TRBV5-1 with TRBJ2-7; 7 bases align to TRBD2. Germline assignment: CDR1 SGHRS and CDR2 YFSETQ. J lost 4 bases, V lost 0 bases, and 10 bases had no gene match. The CDR3 spans 16 residues. The CDR3 region is CASSLVASGAGYEQYF. CDR3 in DNA: TGCGCCAGCAGCTTGGTTGCTAGCGGTGCCGGATACGAGCAGTACTTC.

Ten or more counts support this clonotype. The V call is TRBV30, the J call TRBJ2-5, with a possible D match to TRBD2 (6 bases). The CDR3 has 13 residues. Per the germline V gene, CDR1 is GTSNPN and CDR2 is SVGIG (reference sequence). The CDR3 region is CAGRSGVWETQYF. The DNA of the CDR3 is TGTGCTGGTCGATCGGGAGTGTGGGAGACCCAGTACTTC.

This clonotype has a count of ten or more. The chain combines TRBV7-2 with TRBJ2-5; no clear D gene. The CDR3 totals 16 residues. CDR1 is SGHTA and CDR2 is FQGNSA in the germline V gene. The ends were cut back, 0 bases at V and 5 bases at J, with 16 bases in the middle. CDR3 in amino acids: CASSLARSVMSETQYF. The CDR3 DNA reads as TGTGCCAGCAGCTTAGCGCGGTCCGTCATGAGTGAGACCCAGTACTTC.

This clonotype was recorded at least ten times. The chain couples TRBV7-3 to TRBJ2-5; D is undetermined. Trimming took off 4 bases at V and 5 bases at J, with 14 bases between the two ends. The CDR3 runs 14 residues. Looked up from germline, CDR1 is SGHTA and CDR2 is FQGTGA. CDR3: CASSSTGSWETQYF. DNA of the CDR3: TGTGCCAGCAGCTCCACCGGATCCTGGGAGACCCAGTACTTC.

This clonotype was observed many times. V gene TRBV19 combines with J gene TRBJ1-5; 9 nucleotides line up with TRBD1. V shed 5 bases, J shed 6 bases, and the junction held 11 bases outside the gene matches. The CDR3 length is 16 residues. The germline CDR1 and CDR2 sequences are LNHDA and SQIVND (reference sequence). The CDR3 nucleotides read TGTGCCAGTAGTGGGCAGGGACAGGGTCACCCTCAGCCCCAGCATTTT. It encodes CASSGQGQGHPQPQHF.

This clonotype appeared many times. The chain is built from TRBV6-1 and TRBJ1-1, with no clear D. The CDR3 contains 16 residues. V shed 5 bases and J shed 7 bases, with 23 bases lying between them. Germline assignment: CDR1 MNHNS and CDR2 SASEGT. The DNA of the CDR3 is TGTGCCAGCAGTCTCCTGGGCCCCGATGGTGACGATGAAGCTTTCTTT. It yields the protein CASSLLGPDGDDEAFF.